Here is one TCR beta chain with its context. Its antigen is not known. Germline V lookup: CDR1 MNHEY, CDR2 SMNVEV (reference sequence). V was clipped by 8 bases and J by 1 base, with 15 bases between them. CDR3 length equals 16 residues. The method was immunoSEQ multiplex PCR; TCRdb's version includes in-frame clones alone and lacks a portion of them. The sample holds roughly 150,000 clones, 88% seen once. This record belongs to a study of cytomegalovirus exposure and HLA in healthy donors. Study observations and caveats: A classifier reportedly called cytomegalovirus status with high sensitivity and specificity.

The sequenced material came from PBMCs. The V call is TRBV27, the J call TRBJ2-6; possibly TRBD1 for D (7 bases). The TCR sequence derives from a man aged 18 to 35 in good health and CMV-seronegative. CDR3 sequence (DNA): TGTGCCAGCCGACAGGGTGGGACTTCTGGGGCCAACGTCCTGACTTTC. This translates into CASRQGGTSGANVLTF.